The clone carrying this T cell receptor beta chain appeared a few times. Together with a sample-barcoded 5' primer, a J-beta primer mix was included in a second PCR lasting roughly 7 to 11 cycles. A single record per CDR3 protein comes from TCRdb applying MiXCR to the 5' RACE reads. The sample records about 1,500,000 distinct CDR3 sequences, approximately 40% being singletons. The entry originates in a study of blood T cells in healthy people across ages. The germline V gene has CDR1 KGHSH and CDR2 LQKENI. V was cut by 0 bases and J by 5 bases, with 14 bases left in between. The CDR3 is 15 amino acids.

This TCR was sampled from a woman younger than 35 in good health. The V and J genes are TRBV18 and TRBJ2-7, with D perhaps matching TRBD1 (6 bases). Specimen: blood. The CDR3 loop reads CASSPPRGTVHEQYF. CDR3 in DNA: TGTGCCAGCTCACCACCTAGGGGGACGGTCCACGAGCAGTACTTC. The whole variable domain, remainder taken from reference TRBV18 and TRBJ2-7, is NAGVMQNPRHLVRRRGQEARLRCSPMKGHSHVYWYRQLPEEGLKFMVYLQKENIIDESGMPKERFSAEFPKEGPSILRIQQVVRGDSAAYFCASSPPRGTVHEQYFGPGTRLTVT.